Shown below are 24 T cell receptor beta chains from a single sample sequenced in a study of cytotoxic CD8 clonotypes in ibrutinib-treated CLL. The protocol was immunoSEQ multiplex PCR, while the TCRdb copy is restricted to in-frame clones and leaves out a portion. The table shows tens of thousands of clones, with over 80% occurring only once. The specimen was PBMCs, collected after 24 months of ibrutinib treatment. The receptor source for this set is a human donor with chronic lymphocytic leukemia.

The chain has TRBV19 and TRBJ2-1; D might be TRBD1 (6 bases). Germline V gives CDR1 LNHDA, CDR2 SQIVND (reference sequence). The CDR3 spans 14 residues. V lost 3 bases and J 1 base, leaving 7 bases between the germline ends. As DNA, the CDR3 is TGTGCCAGTAGTATGGGACAATCCTACAATGAGCAGTTCTTC. Its translation: CASSMGQSYNEQFF.

The chain couples TRBV27 to TRBJ1-2, with D perhaps TRBD1 (6 bases). The germline V and J ends were trimmed by 7 bases and 8 bases, with 17 bases remaining between them. This CDR3 is 13 amino acids long. The germline V gene encodes CDR1 MNHEY and CDR2 SMNVEV (reference sequence). The CDR3 DNA reads TGTGCCAGCAAATGGGGGGCGGTAGGAGGCTACACCTTC. Protein product: CASKWGAVGGYTF.

The gene calls are TRBV9 and TRBJ2-3, with a weak D call TRBD2 (6 bases). Germline V lookup: CDR1 SGDLS, CDR2 YYNGEE. This CDR3 is 14 amino acids long. The V end lost 0 bases, the J end lost 4 bases, and 9 bases lay between the germline ends. CDR3 loop: CASSVEASADTQYF. The CDR3 DNA reads TGTGCCAGCAGCGTAGAGGCTAGCGCAGATACGCAGTATTTT. Combining the CDR3 with reference TRBV9 and TRBJ2-3 gives the whole variable domain DSGVTQTPKHLITATGQRVTLRCSPRSGDLSVYWYQQSLDQGLQFLIQYYNGEERAKGNILERFSAQQFPDLHSELNLSSLELGDSALYFCASSVEASADTQYFGPGTRLTVL.

CDR3: CASSQGPKNTEAFF. The CDR3 nucleotides read TGTGCCAGCTCACAGGGACCGAAAAACACTGAAGCTTTCTTT. The rearrangement joins TRBV18 to TRBJ1-1; possibly TRBD1 for D (5 bases). V dropped 4 bases and J dropped 2 bases, with 11 bases sitting between them. Germline values: CDR1 KGHSH, CDR2 LQKENI. The CDR3 runs to 14 residues. Looking up the rest from reference TRBV18 and TRBJ1-1 gives the full variable domain: NAGVMQNPRHLVRRRGQEARLRCSPMKGHSHVYWYRQLPEEGLKFMVYLQKENIIDESGMPKERFSAEFPKEGPSILRIQQVVRGDSAAYFCASSQGPKNTEAFFGQGTRLTVV.

V gene TRBV11-2 combines with J gene TRBJ2-5, with TRBD1 matching 8 bases. This CDR3 contains 14 residues. V lost 4 bases to trimming and J lost 1 base; unmatched junction nucleotides: 2. CDR1 SGHAT and CDR2 FQNNGV come from the germline V gene. DNA of the CDR3: TGTGCCAGCAGCTGGGACAGGATCCAAGAGACCCAGTACTTC. Translation: CASSWDRIQETQYF. The variable domain in full, with the rest retrieved from reference TRBV11-2 and TRBJ2-5, is EAGVAQSPRYKIIEKRQSVAFWCNPISGHATLYWYQQILGQGPKLLIQFQNNGVVDDSQLPKDRFSAERLKGVDSTLKIQPAKLEDSAVYLCASSWDRIQETQYFGPGTRLLVL.

This chain uses TRBV2 with TRBJ2-1; 7 nucleotides line up with TRBD1. Germline loops: CDR1 SNHLY, CDR2 FYNNEI. This CDR3 is built from 14 residues. V lost 6 bases and J lost 4; bases outside the gene matches: 6. The CDR3 here is CASRSRDRYNEQFF. Written as DNA, the CDR3 is TGTGCCAGCAGGAGCCGGGACAGATACAATGAGCAGTTCTTC. The full variable domain, with the rest looked up from reference TRBV2 and TRBJ2-1, is EPEVTQTPSHQVTQMGQEVILRCVPISNHLYFYWYRQILGQKVEFLVSFYNNEISEKSEIFDDQFSVERPDGSNFTLKIRSTKLEDSAMYFCASRSRDRYNEQFFGPGTRLTVL.

This clone showed up just once. V gene TRBV9 combines with J gene TRBJ2-1, with D perhaps assigned TRBD1 or TRBD2 (5 bases each). CDR1 and CDR2 (germline): SGDLS, YYNGEE. Deletions cut 2 bases from V and 9 bases from J, with 12 bases between. The CDR3 length is 13 residues. The CDR3 coding sequence is TGTGCCAGCAGCGTTTTGGGGGTCGCTGAGCAGTTCTTC. Translating gives CASSVLGVAEQFF.

This chain uses TRBV6-6 with TRBJ1-2; perhaps TRBD1 as D (6 bases). CDR3 length: 15 residues. Germline CDR1 MNHNY, CDR2 SVGAGI (reference sequence). The germline V and J ends were trimmed by 4 bases and 3 bases, with 15 bases remaining between them. The CDR3 DNA follows: TGTGCCAGCAGTTCTCCGGGACACAAAGACTATGGCTACACCTTC. It specifies CASSSPGHKDYGYTF.

This clone was seen a single time. The J gene is TRBJ2-3, the V gene TRBV4-3; TRBD2 aligns across 9 bases. The junction had 3 bases not matched to a gene; V was cut back by 2 bases and J by 3 bases. This CDR3 has 15 amino acids. CDR1 LGHNA and CDR2 YSLEER come from the germline V gene. CDR3 in DNA: TGCGCCAGCAGCCAACTCCTAGCGGGGACAGATACGCAGTATTTT. It codes for CASSQLLAGTDTQYF.

The J gene is TRBJ2-1, the V gene TRBV5-1, with 10 bases lining up with TRBD2. The CDR3 consists of 17 residues. The J segment lost 4 bases and the V segment lost 4 bases, leaving 11 bases of the junction unmatched. Germline CDR1 is SGHRS and CDR2 is YFSETQ. This CDR3 is CASSGGPSGRLYNEQFF. The CDR3 bases are TGCGCCAGCAGCGGGGGGCCTAGCGGGAGACTATACAATGAGCAGTTCTTC.

The CDR3, as DNA: TGTGCCAGCAGCCGAAGGGACAGTCTTGGCACAGATACGCAGTATTTT. Protein sequence: CASSRRDSLGTDTQYF. The gene calls are TRBV9 and TRBJ2-3; 7 bases fit TRBD1. The ends lost 4 bases at V and 1 base at J; junction bases unmatched: 9. CDR1 and CDR2 from the germline V gene are SGDLS and YYNGEE. This CDR3 has 16 residues.

This rearrangement joins TRBV28 to TRBJ2-1, with D unclear. The V end was cut by 8 bases, the J end by 0 bases, with 17 bases between. The CDR3 sequence is 16 residues long. The germline V gene encodes CDR1 MDHEN and CDR2 SYDVKM. CDR3 residues: CASYSPTSPSYNEQFF. Written as DNA, the CDR3 is TGTGCCAGCTACTCCCCGACTTCTCCCTCCTACAATGAGCAGTTCTTC.

The V gene is TRBV5-5, the J gene TRBJ1-2, with D possibly matching TRBD1 (5 bases). Trimming left V 0 bases short and J 4 bases short, with 10 bases between. CDR1 SGHKS and CDR2 YYEKEE come from the germline V gene (reference sequence). The CDR3 is 14 residues long. Here the CDR3 reads CASSLETGPYGYTF. The CDR3 region has the DNA TGTGCCAGCAGCTTGGAAACAGGACCCTATGGCTACACCTTC.

DNA of the CDR3: TGTGCCAGCAGTGACAATAACAGGGTCGGAGGCTACACCTTC. Translated, it gives CASSDNNRVGGYTF. This chain joins TRBV6-4 and TRBJ1-2; possible D gene TRBD1, 6 bases. CDR1 is MRHNA, CDR2 SNTAGT, per germline. V was shortened by 2 bases and J by 8 bases, with 15 bases between the two germline ends. The CDR3 sequence is 14 residues long.

The chain employs TRBV2 and TRBJ2-3; TRBD2 matches at 13 bases. V lost 5 bases to trimming and J lost 2 bases; unmatched junction nucleotides: 4. CDR3 length equals 16 residues. Germline CDR1 SNHLY, CDR2 FYNNEI. The CDR3 DNA is TGTGCCAGCAGTAGGGGACTAGCGGGAATCACAGATACGCAGTATTTT. The encoded protein is CASSRGLAGITDTQYF.

The chain is built from TRBV7-9 and TRBJ2-7, with TRBD2 matching over 8 bases. Germline V lookup: CDR1 SEHNR, CDR2 FQNEAQ (reference sequence). With V trimmed by 1 base and J by 5 bases, 10 bases remained unmatched. The CDR3 sequence is 16 residues long. The CDR3 spells CASSLGAPGGADEQYF. CDR3 in DNA: TGTGCCAGCAGCTTAGGTGCCCCGGGAGGGGCGGACGAGCAGTACTTC.

The chain has TRBV10-1 and TRBJ2-7; 9 nucleotides match TRBD2. CDR3 size: 16 residues. With V trimmed by 0 bases and J by 3 bases, 6 bases remained unmatched. CDR1 is WNHNN, CDR2 SYGVQD, per germline (reference sequence). This CDR3 reads CASSESKTSGLYEQYF. The CDR3 bases are TGCGCCAGCAGTGAGTCAAAGACTAGCGGACTCTACGAGCAGTACTTC.

The DNA for the CDR3 is TGTGCCAGCAGCTTAACCTTCGGAACGAACACCGGGGAGCTGTTTTTT. It is translated as CASSLTFGTNTGELFF. The gene calls are TRBV7-3 and TRBJ2-2; D not resolved. The V and J ends lost 0 bases and 0 bases respectively, with 8 bases between them. The germline gives CDR1 SGHTA, CDR2 FQGTGA. The length of the CDR3 is 16 residues.

DNA of the CDR3: TGTGCCAGCTCACAATCGGACAGTGCGGGCGGGGAGCTGTTTTTT. Its translation: CASSQSDSAGGELFF. V gene TRBV18 combines with J gene TRBJ2-2; D possibly corresponds to TRBD1 (6 bases). This CDR3 has 15 amino acids. Germline CDR1 and CDR2: KGHSH and LQKENI. The V end was cut by 4 bases, the J end by 7 bases, with 16 bases between.

The chain uses TRBV7-3 and TRBJ1-2; 9 nucleotides line up with TRBD1. Germline CDR1 and CDR2: SGHTA and FQGTGA. The length of the CDR3 is 17 residues. The junction had 13 bases not matched to a gene; V was cut back by 2 bases and J by 6 bases. The CDR3 protein is CASSLGSRTGDTNGYTF. The CDR3 DNA reads TGTGCCAGCAGCTTAGGGTCCAGGACAGGGGACACGAATGGCTACACCTTC. Complete variable domain (other parts from reference TRBV7-3 and TRBJ1-2): GAGVSQTPSNKVTEKGKYVELRCDPISGHTALYWYRQSLGQGPEFLIYFQGTGAADDSGLPNDRFFAVRPEGSVSTLKIQRTERGDSAVYLCASSLGSRTGDTNGYTFGSGTRLTVV.

There are a few counts of this clone. V is TRBV23-1 and J is TRBJ2-5; TRBD1 matches 9 bases. Being an ORF, TRBV23-1 has a function that is uncertain. J gave up 4 bases and V 1 base, and 4 bases lay outside the gene matches. This CDR3 region has 15 residues. The CDR3 nucleotides read TGCGCCAGCAGTCAATACACAGGGGGCCCAGAGACCCAGTACTTC. Protein sequence: CASSQYTGGPETQYF.

The chain uses TRBV14 and TRBJ1-1; no clear D. The length of the CDR3 is 17 residues. Germline V lookup: CDR1 SGHDN, CDR2 FVKESK. V lost 4 bases and J lost 0, with 18 bases in between. Written as DNA, the CDR3 is TGTGCCAGCAGCCCCCCCGTCCGGGTCCTGCTGAACACTGAAGCTTTCTTT. Translated: CASSPPVRVLLNTEAFF.

This chain joins TRBV5-6 and TRBJ2-1, with no clear D. The length of the CDR3 is 15 residues. With 4 bases removed from V and 2 bases from J, the gap between germline ends came to 13 bases. In germline, CDR1 is SGHDT, CDR2 YYEEEE. The CDR3 region has the DNA TGTGCCAGCAGCCCTCTCCTTGGGCCCTACAATGAGCAGTTCTTC. Protein sequence: CASSPLLGPYNEQFF.

The chain combines TRBV6-1 with TRBJ2-3, with 8 bases identical to TRBD2. J gave up 1 base and V 10 bases, and 10 bases lay outside the gene matches. Germline loops: CDR1 MNHNS, CDR2 SASEGT. The CDR3 covers 15 residues. CDR3 loop: CATIQREWGTDTQYF. CDR3 nucleotides: TGTGCCACCATTCAGCGGGAGTGGGGCACAGATACGCAGTATTTT.